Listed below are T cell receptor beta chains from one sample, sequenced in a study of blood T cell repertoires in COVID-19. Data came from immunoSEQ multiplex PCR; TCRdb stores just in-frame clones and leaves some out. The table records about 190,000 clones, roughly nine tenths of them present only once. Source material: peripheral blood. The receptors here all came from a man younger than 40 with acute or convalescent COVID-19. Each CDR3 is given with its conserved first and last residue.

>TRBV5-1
CASTLSSAETQYF
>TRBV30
CAWSLDIEKLFF
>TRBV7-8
CASSLKRGTIHTQYF
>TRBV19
CASSIGSRGQEETQYF
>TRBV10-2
CASSVTSEQYF
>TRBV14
CASSQMPPDSEQYF
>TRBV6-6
CASAYSVREGTEAFF
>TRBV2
CASSPGQALSYEQYF
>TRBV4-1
CASSQPRTSGPYEQYF
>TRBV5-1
CASIPGALQRGSTQYF
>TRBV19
CASRQSGGSNQPQHF
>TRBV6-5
CAISGGGNSNQPQHF
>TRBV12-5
CASGQGHLYGYTF
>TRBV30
CAWRPWTGGTGELFF
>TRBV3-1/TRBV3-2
CASGLVGYEQYF
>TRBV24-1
CATSDPRDRGGETQYF
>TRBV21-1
CASTFGTSGGYAIETQYF
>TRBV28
CASSIDRRNTEAFF
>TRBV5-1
CASSDQAGRRNSPLHF
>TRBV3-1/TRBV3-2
CASRTLARETQYF
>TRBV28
CASSSTVGTQYF
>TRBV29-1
CSVESSFGGNIQYF
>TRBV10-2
CARIAAPQYF
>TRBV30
CAWSVKWASGKETQYF
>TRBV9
CASSGTSGRQETQYF
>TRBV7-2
CASSIGQGLEAFF
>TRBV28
CASRTGTYDSGNTIYF
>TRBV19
CASSPQGYSTEAFF
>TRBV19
CASNPGQGSYEQYF
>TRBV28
CASSYGSEYYEQYF
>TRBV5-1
CASSLDGGYNTIYF
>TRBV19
CASSMTGGAYNSPLHF
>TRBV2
CASREGSPYGYTF